This T cell receptor (beta chain) was profiled in a study of blood T cell repertoires in COVID-19. Study summary: Donors in the United States, Italy and Spain gave samples during acute or convalescent COVID-19.

Trimming left V 8 bases short and J 0 bases short, with 11 bases between. Germline CDR1 MGHRA, CDR2 YSYEKL. The length of the CDR3 is 14 residues. Per the study methods: Reference gene primer amplification in the assay estimated nucleated cell counts. Sequencing used immunoSEQ multiplex PCR; TCRdb keeps in-frame clones, though not all of them. The V and J calls and clone size come from that table; D and trimming were worked out from the DNA. The table lists about 160,000 clones, over 80% of them singletons. Sequencing was done on a sample of peripheral blood. This TCR was sampled from a man aged 80 or over with acute or convalescent COVID-19. The chain combines TRBV4-1 with TRBJ2-1, with D unresolved. This CDR3 reads CASRVATSYNEQFF. DNA for the CDR3: TGCGCCAGCCGCGTAGCTACCTCCTACAATGAGCAGTTCTTC.